The T cell receptor beta chain under discussion was sequenced for a study of blood T cells in healthy people across ages. General observations from the study: Unsorted PBMC material precluded a definitive naive versus antigen-experienced comparison.

Trimming cost V 2 bases and J 8 bases; bases outside gene matches: 9. CDR3 length: 14 residues. CDR1 is DFQATT and CDR2 is SNEGSKA in the germline V gene (reference sequence). Note on this clonotype: Antigen: not known.

Using a J-beta primer mix together with a sample-barcoded 5' primer, a second PCR was run for roughly 7 to 11 cycles. TCRdb passed the 5' RACE reads through MiXCR, listing each CDR3 protein once. The data show approximately 830,000 distinct CDR3 sequences, with 60% to 80% seen just once and roughly 25% held by the top ten. The sequence came from a man aged 30 to 39 in good health. The sample taken for sequencing was blood. This rearrangement joins TRBV20-1 to TRBJ2-7, with 10 positions matching TRBD1. This CDR3 is CSARPGTGVGKQYF. The DNA of the CDR3 is TGCAGTGCTAGACCCGGGACAGGGGTCGGTAAGCAGTACTTC.